Following are 20 T cell receptor beta chains from one sample sequenced in a study of graft-versus-host responses after intestinal transplantation. These TCRs' antigens remain unknown. Sequenced by immunoSEQ multiplex PCR; TCRdb stores in-frame clones only, minus some. Of some 95,000 clones in the sample, roughly 90% are singletons; the top ten hold around 0.49%. The sample here was unstimulated CD8+ T cells sorted from spleen or lymph node cells, taken before intestinal transplant. The receptor source for this set is a human donor who received an intestinal transplant.

This clone was seen once. The chain is built from TRBV7-2 and TRBJ2-7; 10 bases match TRBD1. J lost 6 bases, V lost 5 bases, and 19 bases had no gene match. CDR3 length: 18 amino acids. Germline CDR1 is SGHTA and CDR2 is FQGNSA. The CDR3 bases are TGTGCCAGCAGCCACTTACTGGTACGACCGGGACAGGGGATCGAGCAGTACTTC. It specifies CASSHLLVRPGQGIEQYF.

V and J are TRBV27 and TRBJ2-4; 9 nucleotides line up with TRBD2. The CDR3 sequence is 18 residues long. From germline, CDR1 is MNHEY and CDR2 SMNVEV (reference sequence). The J segment lost 1 base and the V segment lost 6 bases, leaving 13 bases of the junction unmatched. In DNA form, the CDR3 reads TGTGCCAGCAGCGCCGGGACTAGCAAAATTGTTGCCAAAAACATTCAGTACTTC. Its protein product is CASSAGTSKIVAKNIQYF.

This chain links TRBV5-4 with TRBJ1-5; 7 bases align to TRBD1. CDR1 is SGHNT and CDR2 is YYREEE in the germline V gene (reference sequence). The ends lost 3 bases at V and 4 bases at J; junction bases unmatched: 7. The CDR3 totals 15 residues. CDR3 protein: CASSYGTDENQPQHF. DNA for the CDR3: TGTGCCAGCAGCTACGGGACAGATGAGAATCAGCCCCAGCATTTT.

The chain employs TRBV7-2 and TRBJ1-5; TRBD1 might be the D (5 bases). Germline CDR1 and CDR2: SGHTA and FQGNSA. The V end was cut by 5 bases, the J end by 1 base, with 9 bases between. The CDR3 loop spans 14 amino acids. The CDR3 region has the DNA TGTGCCAGCAGCGCACCAGGGAGCAATCAGCCCCAGCATTTT. Protein sequence: CASSAPGSNQPQHF.

The J gene is TRBJ2-5, the V gene TRBV6-5, with 8 bases aligning to TRBD1. This CDR3 is 13 amino acids long. The germline CDR1 and CDR2 sequences are MNHEY and SVGAGI. V was pared by 6 bases and J by 1 base, with 1 base of the junction left unmatched. The CDR3 sequence is CASRDRVQETQYF. In DNA form, the CDR3 reads TGTGCCAGCAGGGACAGGGTCCAAGAGACCCAGTACTTC.

The chain is built from TRBV28 and TRBJ2-1, with 12 nucleotides matching TRBD1. CDR3 size: 16 residues. V shed 6 bases and J 6 bases; nucleotides not matched to a gene: 9. The germline gives CDR1 MDHEN, CDR2 SYDVKM. This CDR3 is CASSLTGTGGFNEQFF. CDR3 coding DNA: TGTGCCAGCAGCCTAACCGGGACAGGGGGCTTCAATGAGCAGTTCTTC. Together with reference TRBV28 and TRBJ2-1, the CDR3 gives the full variable domain: DVKVTQSSRYLVKRTGEKVFLECVQDMDHENMFWYRQDPGLGLRLIYFSYDVKMKEKGDIPEGYSVSREKKERFSLILESASTNQTSMYLCASSLTGTGGFNEQFFGPGTRLTVL.

The V call is TRBV5-1, the J call TRBJ1-2, with D unclear. The V gene's germline CDR1 is SGHRS and CDR2 YFSETQ. Trimming shortened V by 0 bases and J by 0 bases, and 3 bases separated the two germline ends. The CDR3 loop spans 13 amino acids. The CDR3 here is CASSLGANYGYTF. Here the CDR3 DNA reads TGCGCCAGCAGCTTGGGCGCTAACTATGGCTACACCTTC.

This clone came up once. This chain links TRBV5-4 with TRBJ1-2; 9 nucleotides line up with TRBD1. Germline CDR1 reads SGHNT; CDR2 reads YYREEE (reference sequence). With 0 bases clipped from V and 7 bases from J, the junction kept 4 bases outside the gene matches. The CDR3 runs 14 residues. The CDR3 here is CASSLVTGGGGYTF. CDR3 DNA sequence: TGTGCCAGCAGCTTGGTGACAGGGGGAGGTGGCTACACCTTC.

This clone was recorded once. V and J are TRBV7-8 and TRBJ1-1; 7 bases are shared with TRBD1. V lost 10 bases, J lost 3 bases, and 14 bases stayed unmatched. The CDR3 covers 15 residues. The germline V gene encodes CDR1 SGHVS and CDR2 FQNEAQ. CDR3 nucleotide sequence: TGTGCCACCGTTAAACAGGGGCAAGGCGACACTGAAGCTTTCTTT. Amino acid sequence: CATVKQGQGDTEAFF.

J is TRBJ2-3 and V is TRBV6-6; 10 bases are shared with TRBD2. V was clipped by 5 bases and J by 3 bases; unmatched bases: 5. Looked up from germline, CDR1 is MNHNY and CDR2 is SVGAGI (reference sequence). The CDR3 sequence is 15 residues long. CDR3 sequence (DNA): TGTGCCAGCAGTCGGACTAGCGGCAGAACAGATACGCAGTATTTT. This translates into CASSRTSGRTDTQYF.

This sequence joins TRBV9 and TRBJ2-1; TRBD2 agrees at 7 bases. Germline loops: CDR1 SGDLS, CDR2 YYNGEE. V lost 0 bases, J lost 4 bases, and 7 bases stayed unmatched. The CDR3 is 16 residues long. CDR3 residues: CASSVGERDIYNEQFF. In nucleotides, the CDR3 is TGTGCCAGCAGCGTAGGGGAGCGGGATATATACAATGAGCAGTTCTTC. Full variable domain (rest looked up from reference TRBV9 and TRBJ2-1): DSGVTQTPKHLITATGQRVTLRCSPRSGDLSVYWYQQSLDQGLQFLIQYYNGEERAKGNILERFSAQQFPDLHSELNLSSLELGDSALYFCASSVGERDIYNEQFFGPGTRLTVL.

CDR3 coding DNA: TGCGCCAGCAGCACCTCAGGGCTGAACACTGAAGCTTTCTTT. Its protein product is CASSTSGLNTEAFF. The chain recombines TRBV5-1 with TRBJ1-1, with D tentatively TRBD1 (5 bases). The germline V gene encodes CDR1 SGHRS and CDR2 YFSETQ. This CDR3 region has 14 residues. Trimming removed 4 bases from V and 0 bases from J, with 10 bases in between.

The rearrangement links TRBV25-1 to TRBJ2-1; D might be TRBD1 (6 bases). Trimming removed 5 bases at V and 5 bases at J, with 19 bases between. The CDR3 extends over 16 amino acids. The V gene's germline CDR1 is MGHDK and CDR2 SYGVNS. The CDR3: CASSLSTGLRDNEQFF. The DNA for the CDR3 is TGTGCCAGCAGTTTAAGTACAGGGCTAAGGGACAATGAGCAGTTCTTC.

This clone has a handful of counts. This chain connects TRBV30 to TRBJ1-5; 8 bases agree with TRBD1. Germline V CDR1 and CDR2: GTSNPN, SVGIG (reference sequence). CDR3 length: 14 residues. V trimming: 5 bases; J trimming: 0 bases; junction bases outside the gene matches: 3. CDR3 loop: CAWGQGYSNQPQHF. The CDR3 nucleotides read TGTGCCTGGGGACAGGGTTATAGCAATCAGCCCCAGCATTTT.

The chain couples TRBV4-1 to TRBJ2-3; TRBD1 matches 12 bases. This CDR3 is 18 amino acids long. V lost 2 bases and J lost 4; bases outside the gene matches: 10. Germline V gene data show CDR1 as MGHRA and CDR2 as YSYEKL. CDR3 protein: CASSQNRAGTGGADTQYF. In DNA form, the CDR3 reads TGCGCCAGCAGCCAAAATCGGGCCGGGACAGGGGGCGCAGATACGCAGTATTTT.

The V and J genes are TRBV5-1 and TRBJ2-1, with TRBD1 identical over 10 bases. V dropped 0 bases and J dropped 4; count of bases not matched to a gene: 4. This CDR3 spans 16 amino acids. Germline V gives CDR1 SGHRS, CDR2 YFSETQ. The CDR3 DNA sequence: TGCGCCAGCAGCTTGGATTTGGGACAGGGGTACAATGAGCAGTTCTTC. Protein sequence: CASSLDLGQGYNEQFF. The complete variable domain, with remaining parts taken from reference TRBV5-1 and TRBJ2-1, reads KAGVTQTPRYLIKTRGQQVTLSCSPISGHRSVSWYQQTPGQGLQFLFEYFSETQRNKGNFPGRFSGRQFSNSRSEMNVSTLELGDSALYLCASSLDLGQGYNEQFFGPGTRLTVL.

The chain uses TRBV27 and TRBJ2-7; 9 positions agree with TRBD1. The V and J ends lost 6 bases and 2 bases, in that order; junction bases with no gene match: 5. The CDR3 length is 14 residues. Per the germline V gene, CDR1 is MNHEY and CDR2 is SMNVEV (reference sequence). The CDR3 here is CASSPGTGPYEQYF. The CDR3 bases are TGTGCCAGCAGCCCCGGGACAGGGCCCTACGAGCAGTACTTC.

This rearrangement joins TRBV11-2 to TRBJ2-5, with D maybe TRBD2 (6 bases). The J call may be faulty, since TRBJ2-7 better matches the DNA end. CDR1 and CDR2 from the germline V gene are SGHAT and FQNNGV. This CDR3 is 14 amino acids long. Here the CDR3 reads CASSLWEVPYEQYF. CDR3 bases: TGTGCCAGCAGCTTGTGGGAGGTCCCTTACGAGCAGTACTTC.

This CDR3 reads CASSLTSGRANEQFF. As DNA, the CDR3 is TGTGCCAGCAGTCTCACTAGCGGGAGGGCCAATGAGCAGTTCTTC. The chain joins TRBV5-5 to TRBJ2-1; 13 bases agree with TRBD2. Trimming removed 5 bases from V and 6 bases from J; junction bases left unmatched: 5. CDR1 is SGHKS, CDR2 YYEKEE, per germline (reference sequence). The CDR3 extends over 15 amino acids.

This sequence joins TRBV6-1 and TRBJ2-2; weak D call: TRBD1 (5 bases). The CDR3 consists of 16 residues. V dropped 4 bases and J dropped 1 base, with 13 bases sitting between them. CDR1 and CDR2 from the germline V gene are MNHNS and SASEGT. CDR3 sequence (DNA): TGTGCCAGCAGTGTTCGACAGACAAAGAACACCGGGGAGCTGTTTTTT. Translated, it gives CASSVRQTKNTGELFF.